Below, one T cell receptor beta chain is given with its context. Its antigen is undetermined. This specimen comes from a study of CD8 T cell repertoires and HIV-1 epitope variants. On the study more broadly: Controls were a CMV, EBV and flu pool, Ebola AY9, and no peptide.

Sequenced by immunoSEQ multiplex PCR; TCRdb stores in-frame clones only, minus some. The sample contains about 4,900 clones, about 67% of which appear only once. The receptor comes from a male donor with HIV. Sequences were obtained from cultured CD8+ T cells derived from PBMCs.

The CDR3 DNA reads TGTGCCAGCAGGATAACAGGGTTTAGCACAGATACGCAGTATTTT. Amino acids: CASRITGFSTDTQYF. The rearrangement links TRBV28 to TRBJ2-3; tentative D call: TRBD1 (6 bases). The CDR3 runs 15 residues. V was shortened by 6 bases and J by 0 bases, with 13 bases between the two germline ends. Germline loops: CDR1 MDHEN, CDR2 SYDVKM.